This T cell receptor beta chain was captured by sequencing in a study of cytotoxic CD8 clonotypes in ibrutinib-treated CLL. Sequenced by immunoSEQ multiplex PCR; TCRdb stores in-frame clones only, minus some. The sample lists roughly 150,000 clones; 70% to 85% were seen once. The specimen was PBMCs, collected after 12 months of ibrutinib treatment. The source is a human donor with chronic lymphocytic leukemia.

CDR3 amino acids: CASSSGGGQYNEQFF. The CDR3 DNA reads as TGTGCCAGCAGTTCAGGCGGGGGGCAATACAATGAGCAGTTCTTC. The rearrangement links TRBV7-9 to TRBJ2-1, with TRBD2 matching over 8 bases. V lost 6 bases, J lost 4 bases, and 8 bases stayed unmatched. This CDR3 contains 15 residues. Looked up from germline, CDR1 is SEHNR and CDR2 is FQNEAQ (reference sequence).